The rows below give T cell receptor beta chains drawn from one sample of a study of T cell responses to AZD1222 COVID-19 vaccine. Libraries were prepared by immunoSEQ multiplex PCR; TCRdb keeps only in-frame clonotypes and omits some of them. The data show around 120,000 clones, roughly 91% seen once. The sample consisted of peripheral blood, taken 28 days after the second AZD1222 dose. The source of these receptors is an adult who received the AZD1222 COVID-19 vaccine. The CDR3 runs from the conserved cysteine through the conserved F or W. The D gene is left open where the match is weak. Only some rows state a clone size, as once, few, many or a class for expanded clones.

J gene: TRBJ2-2; clone size: .; D gene: .; V gene: TRBV12-3/TRBV12-4; CDR3 DNA: TGTGCCAGCGACCTGGGGACCGGGGAGCTGTTTTTT; CDR3 protein: CASDLGTGELFF
J gene: TRBJ1-1; clone size: once; D gene: .; V gene: TRBV29-1; CDR3 DNA: TGCAGCGTTGCTGGGGACACTGAAGCTTTCTTT; CDR3 protein: CSVAGDTEAFF
J gene: TRBJ2-5; clone size: .; D gene: TRBD1; V gene: TRBV6-5; CDR3 DNA: TGTGCCAGCAGTCTCCTGGGACAGGGTGGCGGGACCCAGTACTTC; CDR3 protein: CASSLLGQGGGTQYF
J gene: TRBJ2-5; clone size: .; D gene: TRBD2; V gene: TRBV7-2; CDR3 DNA: TGTGCCAGCAGCCCCCGGGGACTAGCTGAGACCCAGTACTTC; CDR3 protein: CASSPRGLAETQYF
J gene: TRBJ2-2; clone size: .; D gene: .; V gene: TRBV9; CDR3 DNA: TGTGCCAGCAGCGTAGGTTTTAGCGCGAACACCGGGGAGCTGTTTTTT; CDR3 protein: CASSVGFSANTGELFF
J gene: TRBJ1-2; clone size: .; D gene: TRBD1; V gene: TRBV9; CDR3 DNA: TGTGCCAGCAGCGTCGAGACGACAGGGCCCTATGGCTACACCTTC; CDR3 protein: CASSVETTGPYGYTF
J gene: TRBJ1-6; clone size: .; D gene: .; V gene: TRBV3-1/TRBV3-2; CDR3 DNA: TGTGCCAGCAGCCGCGGCGGGGGCCATAATTCACCCCTCCACTTT; CDR3 protein: CASSRGGGHNSPLHF
J gene: TRBJ2-2; clone size: .; D gene: .; V gene: TRBV5-1; CDR3 DNA: TGCGCCAGCAGCTTGTCGTCTGGCGGGGAGCTGTTTTTT; CDR3 protein: CASSLSSGGELFF
J gene: TRBJ2-7; clone size: .; D gene: .; V gene: TRBV9; CDR3 DNA: TGTGCCAGCAGCGTAGAGGCAGGGGCGTCCTACGAGCAGTACTTC; CDR3 protein: CASSVEAGASYEQYF
J gene: TRBJ1-2; clone size: .; D gene: TRBD1; V gene: TRBV12-5; CDR3 DNA: TGTGCTAGTGGTTTGGGGGCAGGGGGCTATGGCTACACCTTC; CDR3 protein: CASGLGAGGYGYTF
J gene: TRBJ2-7; clone size: .; D gene: .; V gene: TRBV7-2; CDR3 DNA: TGTGCCAGCAGCTCGCGCGCCTACGAGCAGTACTTC; CDR3 protein: CASSSRAYEQYF
J gene: TRBJ1-3; clone size: .; D gene: .; V gene: TRBV20-1; CDR3 DNA: TGCAGTGCTTTTAAAGGAAACACCATATATTTT; CDR3 protein: CSAFKGNTIYF
J gene: TRBJ1-3; clone size: .; D gene: .; V gene: TRBV6-5; CDR3 DNA: TGTGCCAGCAGTTACTCGAAGGGAAACACCATATATTTT; CDR3 protein: CASSYSKGNTIYF
J gene: TRBJ1-1; clone size: .; D gene: .; V gene: TRBV6-5; CDR3 DNA: TGTGCCAGCAGTTCGGGGGCCTGGAGTGAAGCTTTCTTT; CDR3 protein: CASSSGAWSEAFF
J gene: TRBJ2-1; clone size: .; D gene: .; V gene: TRBV5-4; CDR3 DNA: TGTGCCAGCAGCCTCGCAGGGTCCTACAATGAGCAGTTCTTC; CDR3 protein: CASSLAGSYNEQFF
J gene: TRBJ1-1; clone size: .; D gene: .; V gene: TRBV5-4; CDR3 DNA: TGTGCCAGCAGCGCCCCGACACTTTCGGGCACTGAAGCTTTCTTT; CDR3 protein: CASSAPTLSGTEAFF
J gene: TRBJ1-5; clone size: .; D gene: .; V gene: TRBV4-3; CDR3 DNA: TGCGCCAGCAGCCAAGATATGGGGCGTGGACAGCCCCAGCATTTT; CDR3 protein: CASSQDMGRGQPQHF
J gene: TRBJ2-2; clone size: .; D gene: .; V gene: TRBV11-3; CDR3 DNA: TGTGCCAGCAGCTTAGGAGGGGTTGACACCGGGGAGCTGTTTTTT; CDR3 protein: CASSLGGVDTGELFF
J gene: TRBJ1-2; clone size: .; D gene: TRBD1; V gene: TRBV3-1/TRBV3-2; CDR3 DNA: TGTGCCAGCAGGCAAACCGGGACAGGGGGGAGGAGTGGCTACACCTTC; CDR3 protein: CASRQTGTGGRSGYTF
J gene: TRBJ1-6; clone size: .; D gene: .; V gene: TRBV5-6; CDR3 DNA: TGTGCCAGCAGCCACAGGAATTCACCCCTCCACTTT; CDR3 protein: CASSHRNSPLHF
J gene: TRBJ2-3; clone size: .; D gene: .; V gene: TRBV5-1; CDR3 DNA: TGCGCCAGCAGCTATGGACGCAGGGGGGCCACAGATACGCAGTATTTT; CDR3 protein: CASSYGRRGATDTQYF
J gene: TRBJ2-3; clone size: once; D gene: .; V gene: TRBV7-2; CDR3 DNA: TGTGCCAGCAGCTTCCAAAGCACAGATACGCAGTATTTT; CDR3 protein: CASSFQSTDTQYF
J gene: TRBJ1-2; clone size: .; D gene: TRBD1; V gene: TRBV6-5; CDR3 DNA: TGTGCCAGCAGGACAGGGTTTGATGGCTACACCTTC; CDR3 protein: CASRTGFDGYTF
J gene: TRBJ2-1; clone size: once; D gene: .; V gene: TRBV29-1; CDR3 DNA: TGCAGCGTATGGGACAATGAGCAGTTCTTC; CDR3 protein: CSVWDNEQFF
J gene: TRBJ1-6; clone size: .; D gene: .; V gene: TRBV21-1; CDR3 DNA: TGTGCCAGCAGCAAAGGATACAGCGGGGACCGAGATAATTCACCCCTCCACTTT; CDR3 protein: CASSKGYSGDRDNSPLHF
J gene: TRBJ2-5; clone size: .; D gene: .; V gene: TRBV6-2/TRBV6-3; CDR3 DNA: TGTGCCAGCAGTTACTCGACGCGAGAGACCCAGTACTTC; CDR3 protein: CASSYSTRETQYF
J gene: TRBJ2-3; clone size: .; D gene: .; V gene: TRBV9; CDR3 DNA: TGTGCCAGCAGTATCTCCCGCGAGTCCTCCTACACAGATACGCAGTATTTT; CDR3 protein: CASSISRESSYTDTQYF
J gene: TRBJ2-5; clone size: .; D gene: .; V gene: TRBV19; CDR3 DNA: TGTGCCAGTAGTGGAGAAGGGGGGCTCCAAGAGACCCAGTACTTC; CDR3 protein: CASSGEGGLQETQYF
J gene: TRBJ2-2; clone size: once; D gene: TRBD1; V gene: TRBV7-9; CDR3 DNA: TGTGCCAGCAGCTTACAGGGGGCGGTCGCCGGGGAGCTGTTTTTT; CDR3 protein: CASSLQGAVAGELFF
J gene: TRBJ1-1; clone size: .; D gene: .; V gene: TRBV3-1/TRBV3-2; CDR3 DNA: TGTGCCAGCAGCCAGGCAGGGAGTAGTACTGAAGCTTTCTTT; CDR3 protein: CASSQAGSSTEAFF
J gene: TRBJ2-2; clone size: .; D gene: .; V gene: TRBV5-5; CDR3 DNA: TGTGCCAGCAGCCGGGTTATTGGGGGTACCGGGGAGCTGTTTTTT; CDR3 protein: CASSRVIGGTGELFF
J gene: TRBJ2-3; clone size: .; D gene: .; V gene: TRBV6-1; CDR3 DNA: TGTGCCAGCAGTGAACAGCCGAAGCTTGCTCCAGATACGCAGTATTTT; CDR3 protein: CASSEQPKLAPDTQYF
J gene: TRBJ1-1; clone size: .; D gene: .; V gene: TRBV9; CDR3 DNA: TGTGCCAGCAGCGACCCAGTTTCGGGGAACACTGAAGCTTTCTTT; CDR3 protein: CASSDPVSGNTEAFF
J gene: TRBJ1-1; clone size: .; D gene: .; V gene: TRBV5-4; CDR3 DNA: TGTGCCAGCAGCTCCCCGATGAACACTGAAGCTTTCTTT; CDR3 protein: CASSSPMNTEAFF
J gene: TRBJ2-6; clone size: .; D gene: TRBD1; V gene: TRBV14; CDR3 DNA: TGTGCCAGCAGCCCATTATTGGGGACAGAACACTCTGGGGCCAACGTCCTGACTTTC; CDR3 protein: CASSPLLGTEHSGANVLTF
J gene: TRBJ1-1; clone size: .; D gene: .; V gene: TRBV7-9; CDR3 DNA: TGTGCCAGCAGCTTAGGGCTGGCGAACACTGAAGCTTTCTTT; CDR3 protein: CASSLGLANTEAFF
J gene: TRBJ2-1; clone size: .; D gene: .; V gene: TRBV9; CDR3 DNA: TGTGCCAGCAGCCCAGGGGCGTCCTACAATGAGCAGTTCTTC; CDR3 protein: CASSPGASYNEQFF
J gene: TRBJ1-3; clone size: once; D gene: .; V gene: TRBV9; CDR3 DNA: TGTGCCAGCAGCGTAAGGGGGTCTGGAAACACCATATATTTT; CDR3 protein: CASSVRGSGNTIYF
J gene: TRBJ2-1; clone size: .; D gene: .; V gene: TRBV15; CDR3 DNA: TGTGCCACCAGCAGGAGTATAGGAGCGGCTACCTACAATGAGCAGTTCTTC; CDR3 protein: CATSRSIGAATYNEQFF
J gene: TRBJ2-7; clone size: .; D gene: .; V gene: TRBV7-2; CDR3 DNA: TGTGCCAGCAGCTTAGGGACTAACCGCGAGCAGTACTTC; CDR3 protein: CASSLGTNREQYF
J gene: TRBJ1-2; clone size: once; D gene: .; V gene: TRBV6-5; CDR3 DNA: TGTGCCAGTACCCGAGCCCGGCCCGGTGGGGAGGGCTACACCTTC; CDR3 protein: CASTRARPGGEGYTF
J gene: TRBJ2-1; clone size: .; D gene: .; V gene: TRBV14; CDR3 DNA: TGTGCCAGCAGCCAAGATTGGAGGCTAGAAAGCTCCTACAATGAGCAGTTCTTC; CDR3 protein: CASSQDWRLESSYNEQFF
J gene: TRBJ1-3; clone size: .; D gene: .; V gene: TRBV5-1; CDR3 DNA: TGCGCCAGCAGCTTGGCCGGGCCAACTTGGGGAAACACCATATATTTT; CDR3 protein: CASSLAGPTWGNTIYF
J gene: TRBJ1-1; clone size: .; D gene: .; V gene: TRBV9; CDR3 DNA: TGTGCCAGCAGCGTAGCCAGCTCTTATAGGGGGACTGAAGCTTTCTTT; CDR3 protein: CASSVASSYRGTEAFF
J gene: TRBJ2-5; clone size: .; D gene: .; V gene: TRBV6-2/TRBV6-3; CDR3 DNA: TGTGCCAGCAGTTTGGGGCGGATCGAGACCCAGTACTTC; CDR3 protein: CASSLGRIETQYF
J gene: TRBJ2-1; clone size: .; D gene: .; V gene: TRBV30; CDR3 DNA: TGTGCCTGGAGTTGGGGGGAGGCCGCGTACAATGAGCAGTTCTTC; CDR3 protein: CAWSWGEAAYNEQFF